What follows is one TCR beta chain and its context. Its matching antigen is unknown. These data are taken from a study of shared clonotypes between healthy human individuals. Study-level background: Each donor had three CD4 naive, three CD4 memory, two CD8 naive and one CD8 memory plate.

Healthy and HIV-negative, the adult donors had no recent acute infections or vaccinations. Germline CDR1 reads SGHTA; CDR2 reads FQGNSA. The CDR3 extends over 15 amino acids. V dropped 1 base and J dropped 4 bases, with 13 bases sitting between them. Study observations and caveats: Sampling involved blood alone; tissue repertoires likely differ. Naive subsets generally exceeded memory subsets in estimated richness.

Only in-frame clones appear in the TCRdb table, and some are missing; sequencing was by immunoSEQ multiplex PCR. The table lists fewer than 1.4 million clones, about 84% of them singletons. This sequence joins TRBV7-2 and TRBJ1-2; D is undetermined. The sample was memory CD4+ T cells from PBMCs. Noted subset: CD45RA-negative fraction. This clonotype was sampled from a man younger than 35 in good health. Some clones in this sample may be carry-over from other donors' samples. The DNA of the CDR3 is TGTGCCAGCAGCTTAGAACAGAGACTCGGCTATGGCTACACCTTC. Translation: CASSLEQRLGYGYTF.